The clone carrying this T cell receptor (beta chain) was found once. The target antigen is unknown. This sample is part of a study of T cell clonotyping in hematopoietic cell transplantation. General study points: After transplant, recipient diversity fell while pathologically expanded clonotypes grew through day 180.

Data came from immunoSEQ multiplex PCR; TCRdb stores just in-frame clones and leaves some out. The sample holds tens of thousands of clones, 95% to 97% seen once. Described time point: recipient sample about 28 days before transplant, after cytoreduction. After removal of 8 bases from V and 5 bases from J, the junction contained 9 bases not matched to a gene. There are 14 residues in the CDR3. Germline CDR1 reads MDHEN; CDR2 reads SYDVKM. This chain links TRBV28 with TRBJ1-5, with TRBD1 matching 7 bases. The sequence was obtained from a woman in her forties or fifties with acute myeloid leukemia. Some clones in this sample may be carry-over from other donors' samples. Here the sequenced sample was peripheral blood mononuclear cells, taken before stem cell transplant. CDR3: CASFDRVYDQPQHF. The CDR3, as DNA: TGTGCCAGCTTTGACAGGGTTTATGATCAGCCCCAGCATTTT.